The sequence of this TCR beta chain was determined in a study of T cell responses to AZD1222 COVID-19 vaccine. Study results and limitations: Repertoires were obtained solely post-peak T cell response. With dominance at 160-218 and 743-854, vaccine-associated CD4 TCRs spanned spike. In a largely white British group with more females than males, clonal diversity was possibly underestimated.

The table came from immunoSEQ multiplex PCR; TCRdb's copy has only in-frame clones and leaves some out. The data show roughly 49,000 clones, roughly 84% seen once. V lost 1 base and J lost 3, with 10 bases in between. Looked up from germline, CDR1 is SGHVS and CDR2 is FNYEAQ. The CDR3 sequence is 16 residues long. For this clone: Its antigen is not known.

The chain has TRBV7-6 and TRBJ1-6; the D is unclear. The receptor comes from an adult in good health. Sample: peripheral blood, taken on day 0 of MenACWY control vaccination. The CDR3: CASSLEPGFYNSPLHF. The CDR3 region has the DNA TGTGCCAGCAGCTTAGAACCCGGTTTCTATAATTCACCCCTCCACTTT.